One sample yielded the 29 T cell receptor beta chains listed below, sequenced in a study of cytomegalovirus exposure and HLA in healthy donors. Clones were read by immunoSEQ multiplex PCR, and TCRdb kept only the in-frame ones, dropping some. The sample includes about 190,000 clones, approximately 84% of them seen just once. Source material: PBMCs. The receptor source for this set is a young man in good health and CMV-seropositive.

The chain employs TRBV7-9 and TRBJ2-3, with 8 bases fitting TRBD2. The V and J ends lost 5 bases and 0 bases, in that order; junction bases with no gene match: 13. Germline CDR1 is SEHNR and CDR2 is FQNEAQ (reference sequence). The CDR3 is 18 residues long. The CDR3 DNA reads TGTGCCAGCAGCCCCAGGCGGGGGGAAGGATACAGCACAGATACGCAGTATTTT. Protein: CASSPRRGEGYSTDTQYF.

V usage is TRBV28 and J usage is TRBJ1-3; D not certain. CDR1 and CDR2 from the germline V gene are MDHEN and SYDVKM. V was shortened by 1 base and J by 8 bases, with 6 bases between the two germline ends. The CDR3 contains 12 residues. Here the CDR3 reads CASSLSSYTIYF. In nucleotides, the CDR3 is TGTGCCAGCAGTTTATCGAGTTACACCATATATTTT.

The V call is TRBV7-2, the J call TRBJ2-1; TRBD2 agrees at 8 bases. The ends lost 2 bases at V and 13 bases at J; junction bases unmatched: 16. The CDR3 totals 16 residues. In germline, CDR1 is SGHTA, CDR2 FQGNSA. CDR3 region: CASSLNSAQAGDEQFF. Here the CDR3 DNA reads TGTGCCAGCAGCTTAAATAGCGCCCAAGCGGGAGACGAACAGTTCTTC.

The chain couples TRBV28 to TRBJ1-5; 10 bases map to TRBD1. V shed 7 bases and J 2 bases; nucleotides not matched to a gene: 11. In germline, CDR1 is MDHEN, CDR2 SYDVKM. The CDR3 totals 17 residues. CDR3 DNA: TGTGCCAGCAATTGGCTTGGGGACAGGGGTCGCAATCAGCCCCAGCATTTT. Translated, it gives CASNWLGDRGRNQPQHF.

The V call is TRBV6-5, the J call TRBJ1-3; tentative D call: TRBD1 (5 bases). Germline CDR1 is MNHEY and CDR2 is SVGAGI. Trimming took off 10 bases at V and 4 bases at J, with 8 bases between the two ends. CDR3 length: 11 residues. The DNA for the CDR3 is TGTGCCATCGGGGGAGGAAACACCATATATTTT. Translated: CAIGGGNTIYF.

The chain is built from TRBV7-7 and TRBJ2-2, with 10 bases identical to TRBD1. The germline V gene has CDR1 SSHAT and CDR2 FNYEAQ (reference sequence). The V gene end was trimmed by 1 base and the J gene end by 5 bases; junction bases not matched to a gene: 4. There are 16 residues in the CDR3. The CDR3, as DNA: TGTGCCAGCAGCTTAGACGGACAGGGGGGGACCGGGGAGCTGTTTTTT. It translates to CASSLDGQGGTGELFF.

This clone was found a few times. V is TRBV28 and J is TRBJ1-1, with D possibly being TRBD1 (5 bases). CDR1 and CDR2 from the germline V gene are MDHEN and SYDVKM. The CDR3 length is 12 residues. Trimming left V 3 bases short and J 6 bases short, with 8 bases between. CDR3 nucleotide sequence: TGTGCCAGCAGTTTTTGGGGGGCTGAAGCTTTCTTT. Translation: CASSFWGAEAFF.

This chain links TRBV7-3 with TRBJ2-5; 7 nucleotides match TRBD1. The CDR3 has 13 amino acids. Germline values: CDR1 SGHTA, CDR2 FQGTGA. The junction had 7 bases not matched to a gene; V was cut back by 5 bases and J by 7 bases. The CDR3 reads CASSPDRFGTQYF. The CDR3 DNA reads TGTGCCAGCAGCCCGGACAGGTTCGGGACCCAGTACTTC.

This clone was observed once. The chain carries TRBV28 and TRBJ1-2; possible D gene TRBD1, 6 bases. V dropped 3 bases and J dropped 3 bases, with 11 bases sitting between them. CDR3 size: 14 residues. Germline values: CDR1 MDHEN, CDR2 SYDVKM. The CDR3 here is CASSLDSQYYGYTF. The CDR3 DNA is TGTGCCAGCAGTTTGGACAGCCAGTACTATGGCTACACCTTC.

The chain has TRBV4-2 and TRBJ2-1; tentatively, D is TRBD2 (6 bases). The V gene lost 0 bases and the J gene lost 2 bases, with 11 bases spanning the gap. The CDR3 contains 16 residues. Germline V gene sequence: CDR1 LGHNA, CDR2 YNFKEQ. CDR3 region: CASSQEAGRTYNEQFF. DNA for the CDR3: TGTGCCAGCAGCCAAGAGGCGGGAAGGACCTACAATGAGCAGTTCTTC.

This clone has more than one count but fewer than ten. The J gene is TRBJ2-3, the V gene TRBV4-3; no definite D call. Germline CDR1 is LGHNA and CDR2 is YSLEER. The V gene lost 0 bases and the J gene lost 4 bases, with 5 bases spanning the gap. This CDR3 comprises 13 residues. Here the CDR3 reads CASSQDVADTQYF. CDR3 DNA: TGCGCCAGCAGCCAAGATGTCGCAGATACGCAGTATTTT.

This sequence joins TRBV29-1 and TRBJ2-7; 11 bases line up with TRBD1. The V gene end was trimmed by 6 bases and the J gene end by 6 bases; junction bases not matched to a gene: 13. Looked up from germline, CDR1 is SQVTM and CDR2 is ANQGSEA. The CDR3 is made up of 15 amino acids. The CDR3 DNA follows: TGCAGCGTCGAGAGGACAGGGGGCCCGGAAACCGAGCAGTACTTC. Its protein product is CSVERTGGPETEQYF.

This clone has just one count. The genes are TRBV4-1 and TRBJ1-3, with TRBD1 matching over 7 bases. Trimming at V came to 3 bases and at J to 0 bases, leaving 14 bases not matched to a gene. There are 19 residues in the CDR3. The germline V gene encodes CDR1 MGHRA and CDR2 YSYEKL. The CDR3, as DNA: TGCGCCAGCAGCCATCCTACCGGGACAGACAATTACTCTGGAAACACCATATATTTT. This codes for CASSHPTGTDNYSGNTIYF.

This chain uses TRBV7-9 with TRBJ2-1; TRBD2 agrees at 12 bases. The CDR3 consists of 18 residues. The trim removed 2 bases at V and 2 bases at J, leaving 7 bases unmatched. Germline V lookup: CDR1 SEHNR, CDR2 FQNEAQ (reference sequence). CDR3 sequence reads: CASSLIRLAGGAYNEQFF. The CDR3 DNA is TGTGCCAGCAGCTTAATTCGGCTAGCGGGAGGGGCCTACAATGAGCAGTTCTTC. Supplemented by reference TRBV7-9 and TRBJ2-1, the full variable domain reads DTGVSQNPRHKITKRGQNVTFRCDPISEHNRLYWYRQTLGQGPEFLTYFQNEAQLEKSRLLSDRFSAERPKGSFSTLEIQRTEQGDSAMYLCASSLIRLAGGAYNEQFFGPGTRLTVL.

Only a few counts were recorded for this clone. This chain connects TRBV27 to TRBJ2-7, with 9 positions matching TRBD1. CDR1 and CDR2 from the germline V gene are MNHEY and SMNVEV (reference sequence). V gave up 5 bases and J gave up 6 bases; unmatched junction bases: 5. CDR3 size: 13 residues. In nucleotides, the CDR3 is TGTGCCAGCAGTCCGGACAGGGGCGGCGAGCAGTACTTC. This encodes CASSPDRGGEQYF.

V is TRBV14 and J is TRBJ2-3, with TRBD2 identical over 8 bases. Losses at the gene ends were 5 bases for V and 0 bases for J; bases not matched to a gene: 7. This CDR3 has 16 amino acids. Germline V gives CDR1 SGHDN, CDR2 FVKESK. CDR3 protein: CASSSRLAYSTDTQYF. The CDR3 DNA reads TGTGCCAGCAGCTCCCGACTAGCGTATAGCACAGATACGCAGTATTTT.

Details on this clone: One junction end does not reproduce the germline sequence, and a read error may be involved. The chain uses TRBV7-2 and TRBJ1-1; D may be TRBD1 (5 bases). CDR3 size: 16 residues. Germline-derived CDR1 and CDR2 are SGHTA and FQGNSA. The CDR3 spells CATSGVKGKKSTEAFF. The CDR3 DNA is TGTGCCACCAGCGGAGTGAAGGGGAAGAAATCAACTGAAGCTTTCTTT.

V and J are TRBV6-4 and TRBJ2-3; D is perhaps TRBD2 (5 bases). V gave up 3 bases and J gave up 5 bases, with 9 bases separating them. The CDR3 consists of 13 residues. The germline V gene has CDR1 MRHNA and CDR2 SNTAGT. CDR3: CASSEGAGDTQYF. The CDR3 DNA follows: TGTGCCAGCAGTGAGGGCGCGGGAGATACGCAGTATTTT.

The rearrangement joins TRBV6-1 to TRBJ2-7, with D possibly being TRBD1 (5 bases). Germline CDR1 and CDR2: MNHNS and SASEGT. The germline V and J ends were trimmed by 10 bases and 1 base, with 17 bases remaining between them. The CDR3 contains 14 residues. CDR3 in amino acids: CAISLRGWSYEQYF. CDR3 sequence (DNA): TGTGCCATCTCCCTTAGGGGTTGGTCCTACGAGCAGTACTTC.

The DNA for the CDR3 is TGTGCCAGCCACAGGGGAGGTCAGCCCCAGCATTTT. Encoded protein: CASHRGGQPQHF. This chain connects TRBV2 to TRBJ1-5; the match to TRBD1 covers 7 bases. The CDR3 is 12 residues long. In germline, CDR1 is SNHLY, CDR2 FYNNEI. J lost 6 bases, V lost 8 bases, and 4 bases had no gene match.

The genes are TRBV2 and TRBJ2-5; D gene unclear. CDR1 and CDR2 (germline): SNHLY, FYNNEI. The V and J ends lost 9 bases and 0 bases respectively, with 5 bases between them. The CDR3 length is 11 residues. CDR3 in amino acids: CASRYQETQYF. CDR3 in DNA: TGTGCCAGTCGGTACCAAGAGACCCAGTACTTC.

In DNA form, the CDR3 reads TGTGCCAGCAGCCCACTAGCGGGAGCATGGAATGAGCAGTTCTTC. Its protein is CASSPLAGAWNEQFF. V gene TRBV6-4 combines with J gene TRBJ2-1; 11 bases match TRBD2. Trimming removed 6 bases from V and 7 bases from J; junction bases left unmatched: 8. CDR1 is MRHNA and CDR2 is SNTAGT in the germline V gene. The length of the CDR3 is 15 residues.

This chain uses TRBV27 with TRBJ2-7; 7 bases fit TRBD1. After removal of 6 bases from V and 1 base from J, the junction contained 12 bases not matched to a gene. The CDR3 is 16 amino acids. Germline V gives CDR1 MNHEY, CDR2 SMNVEV (reference sequence). This chain's CDR3 is CASSKQYRDSSYEQYF. The CDR3, as DNA: TGTGCCAGCAGCAAACAATACCGGGACAGTTCCTACGAGCAGTACTTC.

J is TRBJ1-2 and V is TRBV19; 8 nucleotides agree with TRBD1. Germline V gives CDR1 LNHDA, CDR2 SQIVND (reference sequence). The J segment lost 2 bases and the V segment lost 10 bases, leaving 6 bases of the junction unmatched. The CDR3 sequence is 13 residues long. In DNA form, the CDR3 reads TGTGCCACACAGGGGGATCGAAACTATGGCTACACCTTC. As protein: CATQGDRNYGYTF. Filled out from reference TRBV19 and TRBJ1-2, the complete variable domain reads DGGITQSPKYLFRKEGQNVTLSCEQNLNHDAMYWYRQDPGQGLRLIYYSQIVNDFQKGDIAEGYSVSREKKESFPLTVTSAQKNPTAFYLCATQGDRNYGYTFGSGTRLTVV.

V and J are TRBV12-5 and TRBJ2-4; TRBD1 aligns across 10 bases. The CDR3 has 16 amino acids. Trimming took 6 bases from V and 0 from J; bases not matched to a gene: 5. The germline V gene encodes CDR1 LGHNT and CDR2 FRNRAP. The CDR3 DNA is TGTGCTAGTGGCCCTGACAGGGGGCTAGCCAAAAACATTCAGTACTTC. Its translation is CASGPDRGLAKNIQYF.

This chain joins TRBV4-1 and TRBJ1-2; D may be TRBD1 (6 bases). Between the trimmed V and J ends, which lost 0 bases and 0 bases, there was a span of 14 bases. CDR3 length: 17 amino acids. CDR1 and CDR2 from the germline V gene are MGHRA and YSYEKL. The DNA of the CDR3 is TGCGCCAGCAGCCAAGAGAGCCCAGGGGAAGCTAACTATGGCTACACCTTC. Its translation is CASSQESPGEANYGYTF.

The CDR3: CASSTSSGNSYNEQFF. DNA of the CDR3: TGTGCCAGTAGTACGTCTAGCGGGAACTCCTACAATGAGCAGTTCTTC. This chain joins TRBV19 and TRBJ2-1, with TRBD2 identical over 9 bases. V was pared by 4 bases and J by 0 bases, with 4 bases of the junction left unmatched. This CDR3 spans 16 amino acids. Looked up from germline, CDR1 is LNHDA and CDR2 is SQIVND (reference sequence).

The genes are TRBV2 and TRBJ2-1, with TRBD2 identical over 9 bases. After removal of 2 bases from V and 5 bases from J, the junction contained 10 bases not matched to a gene. Per the germline V gene, CDR1 is SNHLY and CDR2 is FYNNEI. The CDR3 consists of 17 residues. The CDR3 loop is CASSEIRLAGRNNEQFF. In DNA, the CDR3 is TGTGCCAGCAGTGAAATACGGCTAGCGGGAAGAAACAATGAGCAGTTCTTC. Full variable domain (missing parts from reference TRBV2 and TRBJ2-1): EPEVTQTPSHQVTQMGQEVILRCVPISNHLYFYWYRQILGQKVEFLVSFYNNEISEKSEIFDDQFSVERPDGSNFTLKIRSTKLEDSAMYFCASSEIRLAGRNNEQFFGPGTRLTVL.

This chain links TRBV7-9 with TRBJ2-7, with D possibly being TRBD2 (5 bases). Looked up from germline, CDR1 is SEHNR and CDR2 is FQNEAQ (reference sequence). This CDR3 region has 14 residues. Trimming left V 0 bases short and J 7 bases short, with 13 bases between. The CDR3 bases are TGTGCCAGCAGCTTAGCAGCGGTCCTAGGGGAGCAGTACTTC. Protein: CASSLAAVLGEQYF.